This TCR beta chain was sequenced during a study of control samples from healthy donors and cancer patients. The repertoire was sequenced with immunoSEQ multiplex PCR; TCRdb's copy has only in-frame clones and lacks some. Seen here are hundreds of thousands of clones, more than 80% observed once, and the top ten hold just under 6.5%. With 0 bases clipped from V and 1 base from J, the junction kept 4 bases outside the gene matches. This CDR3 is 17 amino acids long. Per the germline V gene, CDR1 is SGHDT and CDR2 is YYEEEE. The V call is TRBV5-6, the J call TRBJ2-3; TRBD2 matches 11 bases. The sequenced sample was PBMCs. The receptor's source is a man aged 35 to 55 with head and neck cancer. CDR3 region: CASSLGASGGRTDTQYF. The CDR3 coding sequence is TGTGCCAGCAGCTTGGGGGCTAGCGGGGGGCGCACAGATACGCAGTATTTT.